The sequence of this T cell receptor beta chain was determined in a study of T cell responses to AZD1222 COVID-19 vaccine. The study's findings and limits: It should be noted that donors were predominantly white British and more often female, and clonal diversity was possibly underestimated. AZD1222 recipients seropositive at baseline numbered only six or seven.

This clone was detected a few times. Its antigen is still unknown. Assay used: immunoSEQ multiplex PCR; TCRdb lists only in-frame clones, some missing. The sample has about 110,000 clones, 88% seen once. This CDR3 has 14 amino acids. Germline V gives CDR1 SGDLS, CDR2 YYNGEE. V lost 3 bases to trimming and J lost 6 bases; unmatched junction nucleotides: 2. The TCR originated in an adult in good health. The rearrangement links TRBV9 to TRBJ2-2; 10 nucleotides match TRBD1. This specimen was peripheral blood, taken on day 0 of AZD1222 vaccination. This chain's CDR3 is CASSATGGAGELFF. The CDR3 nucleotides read TGTGCCAGCAGCGCGACAGGGGGCGCCGGGGAGCTGTTTTTT.